This entry lists 26 T cell receptor beta chains sequenced from one sample in a study of blood T cell repertoires in COVID-19. The protocol was immunoSEQ multiplex PCR, while the TCRdb copy is restricted to in-frame clones and leaves out a portion. The sample consists of 150,000 to 200,000 clones, roughly 88% of them appearing once. The source material was PBMCs or T cells enriched from blood (not recorded which). The source is a woman between 18 and 30 years old who had recovered from COVID-19.

The chain joins TRBV5-6 to TRBJ2-1; 11 nucleotides align to TRBD2. Germline CDR1 and CDR2: SGHDT and YYEEEE. This CDR3 is built from 16 residues. J gave up 9 bases and V 1 base, and 9 bases lay outside the gene matches. The CDR3 loop reads CASSLSASGRRGEQFF. In DNA, the CDR3 is TGTGCCAGCAGCTTGTCGGCTAGCGGGAGGAGAGGTGAGCAGTTCTTC.

V and J are TRBV5-1 and TRBJ2-1; weak D call: TRBD1 (5 bases). Per germline, CDR1 SGHRS and CDR2 YFSETQ. This CDR3 is 17 amino acids long. Between the trimmed V and J ends, which lost 2 bases and 0 bases, there was a span of 15 bases. The DNA for the CDR3 is TGCGCCAGCAGCTTAAATTCAAGGGGCAGCTCCTACAATGAGCAGTTCTTC. Translating it yields CASSLNSRGSSYNEQFF.

V gene TRBV5-6 combines with J gene TRBJ2-1; D is unresolved. CDR1 and CDR2 from the germline V gene are SGHDT and YYEEEE. V gave up 7 bases and J gave up 5 bases, with 22 bases separating them. This CDR3 is 16 amino acids long. The CDR3 spells CASGSFAASFDNEQFF. CDR3 bases: TGTGCCAGCGGCTCCTTCGCGGCCAGTTTCGACAATGAGCAGTTCTTC.

The chain links TRBV4-2 to TRBJ2-7, with D uncertain. Germline CDR1 LGHNA, CDR2 YNFKEQ. The CDR3 is 12 amino acids. V was pared by 0 bases and J by 6 bases, with 6 bases between. CDR3 sequence: CASSQDISEQYF. CDR3 nucleotide sequence: TGTGCCAGCAGCCAAGATATCTCCGAGCAGTACTTC.

This rearrangement joins TRBV9 to TRBJ1-2, with TRBD1 matching over 8 bases. CDR3 length equals 15 residues. Germline lookup yields CDR1 SGDLS and CDR2 YYNGEE. Trimming took 4 bases from V and 5 from J; bases not matched to a gene: 10. The CDR3 reads CASSPRSGGIYGYTF. CDR3 coding DNA: TGTGCCAGCAGCCCCCGATCAGGGGGCATTTATGGCTACACCTTC.

J is TRBJ1-2 and V is TRBV25-1; 9 nucleotides align to TRBD1. This CDR3 has 14 residues. Trimming cost V 3 bases and J 4 bases; bases outside gene matches: 3. CDR1 and CDR2 (germline): MGHDK, SYGVNS. The CDR3 protein is CASSEPGQGYGYTF. As DNA, the CDR3 is TGTGCCAGCAGTGAGCCGGGACAGGGCTATGGCTACACCTTC.

The J gene is TRBJ2-5, the V gene TRBV6-5; weak D call: TRBD2 (6 bases). V was trimmed by 6 bases and J by 2 bases, leaving 13 bases between them. There are 14 residues in the CDR3. Germline CDR1 is MNHEY and CDR2 is SVGAGI. The CDR3: CASSVGLTQETQYF. CDR3 in DNA: TGTGCCAGCAGCGTGGGACTTACACAAGAGACCCAGTACTTC.

The chain has TRBV7-8 and TRBJ1-5; TRBD1 might be the D (5 bases). V lost 5 bases, J lost 5 bases, and 22 bases lay in between. CDR1 SGHVS and CDR2 FQNEAQ come from the germline V gene. This CDR3 spans 17 amino acids. DNA for the CDR3: TGTGCCAGCAGCCCAGGGAACCCCCTAATACTGGATCAGCCCCAGCATTTT. This codes for CASSPGNPLILDQPQHF.

This rearrangement joins TRBV6-5 to TRBJ2-7; 7 nucleotides align to TRBD1. Germline loops: CDR1 MNHEY, CDR2 SVGAGI. The CDR3 length is 15 residues. Losses at the gene ends were 6 bases for V and 2 bases for J; bases not matched to a gene: 10. CDR3 sequence: CASRLNLDRTYEQYF. In nucleotides, the CDR3 is TGTGCCAGCAGGCTTAACCTGGACAGGACCTACGAGCAGTACTTC.

The V gene is TRBV10-3, the J gene TRBJ2-7; 7 bases map to TRBD2. Trimming cost V 10 bases and J 5 bases; bases outside gene matches: 23. This CDR3 is 17 amino acids long. CDR1 and CDR2 (germline): ENHRY, SYGVKD. This CDR3 is CATRAGEGDGGTHEQYF. The CDR3 nucleotides are TGTGCCACCAGGGCGGGAGAAGGGGACGGAGGGACCCACGAGCAGTACTTC.

The rearrangement links TRBV11-2 to TRBJ2-2; the D gene is possibly TRBD2 (6 bases). The V end was cut by 2 bases, the J end by 3 bases, with 16 bases between. CDR1 SGHAT and CDR2 FQNNGV come from the germline V gene. The CDR3 is 17 residues long. The CDR3 nucleotides read TGTGCCAGCAGCTTATTATCCCGGAGGGCCGACACCGGGGAGCTGTTTTTT. Its protein product is CASSLLSRRADTGELFF.

The rearrangement links TRBV10-3 to TRBJ2-3; D is possibly TRBD2 (5 bases). The CDR3 has 12 amino acids. CDR1 and CDR2 from the germline V gene are ENHRY and SYGVKD. V dropped 9 bases and J dropped 0 bases, with 7 bases sitting between them. Written as DNA, the CDR3 is TGTGCCATTAGCGACAGCACAGATACGCAGTATTTT. Its protein is CAISDSTDTQYF.

The V gene is TRBV12-3 or TRBV12-4, the J gene TRBJ2-2; no firm D call. V lost 1 base, J lost 8 bases, and 5 bases lay in between. This CDR3 has 12 amino acids. This CDR3 reads CASSLGAGELFF. As DNA, the CDR3 is TGTGCCAGCAGTTTAGGGGCTGGGGAGCTGTTTTTT.

V usage is TRBV6-2 or TRBV6-3 and J usage is TRBJ2-2; TRBD2 matches 9 bases. The CDR3 runs 15 residues. After removal of 6 bases from V and 1 base from J, the junction contained 3 bases not matched to a gene. Germline lookup yields CDR1 MNHEY and CDR2 SVGEGT. The CDR3 DNA follows: TGTGCCAGCAGCCAACTAGCGGGGAACACCGGGGAGCTGTTTTTT. Residues: CASSQLAGNTGELFF.

CDR3 sequence (DNA): TGTGCCAGCAGCCGGGACAGGGGGGATACGCAGTATTTT. The encoded protein is CASSRDRGDTQYF. The J gene is TRBJ2-3, the V gene TRBV7-2, with 11 bases that match TRBD1. The junction had 1 base not matched to a gene; V was cut back by 5 bases and J by 6 bases. This CDR3 has 13 amino acids. Germline CDR1 is SGHTA and CDR2 is FQGNSA.

The chain is built from TRBV11-1 and TRBJ1-2; D gene uncertain. The germline gives CDR1 SGHAT, CDR2 FQDESV (reference sequence). The CDR3 has 11 amino acids. V was trimmed by 4 bases and J by 7 bases, leaving 7 bases between them. As DNA, the CDR3 is TGTGCCAGCAGCTCCTTCTCTGGCTACACCTTC. Its translation: CASSSFSGYTF.

A single count supports this clone. The rearrangement uses TRBV7-8 and TRBJ2-3, with a tentative D call TRBD1 (5 bases). This CDR3 is built from 17 residues. Trimming pared 5 bases from V and 0 bases from J, leaving 18 bases between. The germline V gene has CDR1 SGHVS and CDR2 FQNEAQ. The CDR3 DNA sequence: TGTGCCAGCAGCCTAGAGTGGGCAGGGCCCAGCACAGATACGCAGTATTTT. It yields the protein CASSLEWAGPSTDTQYF.

This clone was observed a few times. The rearrangement links TRBV5-4 to TRBJ1-1, with 7 positions matching TRBD1. With V trimmed by 4 bases and J by 1 base, 13 bases remained unmatched. CDR3 size: 17 residues. Germline CDR1 is SGHNT and CDR2 is YYREEE (reference sequence). The CDR3 protein is CASSRDSGPFTNTEAFF. In DNA, the CDR3 is TGTGCCAGCAGCCGGGACAGCGGTCCGTTCACGAACACTGAAGCTTTCTTT.

This chain uses TRBV6-4 with TRBJ2-3, with 10 bases that match TRBD2. Trimming took 6 bases from V and 2 from J; bases not matched to a gene: 5. CDR1 is MRHNA and CDR2 is SNTAGT in the germline V gene. The CDR3 length is 15 residues. This CDR3 reads CASSGTSEPTDTQYF. The DNA of the CDR3 is TGTGCCAGCAGCGGGACTAGCGAGCCCACAGATACGCAGTATTTT.

The V and J genes are TRBV20-1 and TRBJ2-7, with 8 bases fitting TRBD1. After removal of 4 bases from V and 2 bases from J, the junction contained 4 bases not matched to a gene. CDR1 and CDR2 from the germline V gene are DFQATT and SNEGSKA (reference sequence). The CDR3 runs 13 residues. CDR3 bases: TGCAGTGCTATTGACAGGGGCACCTACGAGCAGTACTTC. Residues: CSAIDRGTYEQYF.

The chain couples TRBV28 to TRBJ2-5, with 8 bases lining up with TRBD2. The CDR3 loop spans 16 amino acids. CDR1 MDHEN and CDR2 SYDVKM come from the germline V gene. Trimming at V came to 5 bases and at J to 2 bases, leaving 10 bases not matched to a gene. The CDR3 reads CASSPYFTSGQETQYF. CDR3 DNA: TGTGCCAGCAGTCCCTATTTTACTAGCGGACAAGAGACCCAGTACTTC.

This chain joins TRBV13 and TRBJ2-7; D is unresolved. This CDR3 has 14 amino acids. Trimming took 2 bases from V and 1 from J, leaving 9 bases between them. The V gene's germline CDR1 is PRHDT and CDR2 FYEKMQ (reference sequence). CDR3 in DNA: TGTGCCAGCAGCTTACTTCCTCGGTCCTACGAGCAGTACTTC. Protein sequence: CASSLLPRSYEQYF.

The chain employs TRBV10-3 and TRBJ2-2; 10 positions match TRBD2. Germline trimming cut 7 bases from V and 1 base from J; bases unmatched to any gene: 6. The CDR3 covers 16 residues. The germline CDR1 and CDR2 sequences are ENHRY and SYGVKD. The CDR3: CAIIVERGGNTGELFF. For the CDR3, the DNA is TGTGCCATCATTGTCGAGCGGGGGGGGAACACCGGGGAGCTGTTTTTT.

This chain joins TRBV3-1 (or the pseudogene TRBV3-2) and TRBJ1-3; 9 bases align to TRBD1. The CDR3 loop spans 15 amino acids. Germline V CDR1 and CDR2: LGHDT, YNNKEL (reference sequence). V lost 5 bases and J lost 5; bases outside the gene matches: 7. The CDR3 region has the DNA TGTGCCAGCAGCTCATGGACAGGGGTGAGAAACACCATATATTTT. Its protein is CASSSWTGVRNTIYF.

V and J are TRBV19 and TRBJ2-5; tentatively, D is TRBD1 (5 bases). CDR3 length: 13 residues. The V end was cut by 3 bases, the J end by 3 bases, with 8 bases between. The germline V gene has CDR1 LNHDA and CDR2 SQIVND (reference sequence). The CDR3 protein is CASSIIGEETQYF. The CDR3 DNA follows: TGTGCCAGTAGTATTATAGGGGAAGAGACCCAGTACTTC. The variable domain in full, completed from reference TRBV19 and TRBJ2-5, reads DGGITQSPKYLFRKEGQNVTLSCEQNLNHDAMYWYRQDPGQGLRLIYYSQIVNDFQKGDIAEGYSVSREKKESFPLTVTSAQKNPTAFYLCASSIIGEETQYFGPGTRLLVL.

The chain couples TRBV4-1 to TRBJ1-5; perhaps TRBD1 as D (5 bases). V was shortened by 0 bases and J by 5 bases, with 11 bases between the two germline ends. The CDR3 is 15 amino acids. Germline V gene lookup returns CDR1 MGHRA and CDR2 YSYEKL. The DNA for the CDR3 is TGCGCCAGCAGCCAAGATGATCAGGGATATCAGCCCCAGCATTTT. It specifies CASSQDDQGYQPQHF.